These 32 T cell receptor beta chains share one sample of origin, sequenced in a study of blood T cells in healthy people across ages. It was with a sample-barcoded 5' primer and a J-beta primer mix that a second PCR of about 6 to 12 cycles was run. TCRdb recomputed calls from the 5' RACE reads with MiXCR, one row per CDR3 protein. The sample yields approximately 400,000 distinct CDR3 sequences, over 45% seen once. Input material: blood. The source of these receptors is a man in his fifties or sixties in good health.

At least ten counts were recorded for this clonotype. The V and J genes are TRBV4-3 and TRBJ2-7, with D possibly being TRBD2 (5 bases). Germline CDR1 and CDR2: LGHNA and YSLEER. The V gene lost 0 bases and the J gene lost 5 bases, with 14 bases spanning the gap. The CDR3 runs 15 residues. CDR3 loop: CASSQDGSGIDEQYF. For the CDR3, the DNA is TGCGCCAGCAGCCAAGACGGGTCGGGGATTGACGAGCAGTACTTC.

The chain carries TRBV7-6 and TRBJ2-5, with no clear D. The CDR3 is made up of 12 amino acids. Germline loops: CDR1 SGHVS, CDR2 FNYEAQ. The V end was cut by 10 bases, the J end by 0 bases, with 9 bases between. The CDR3: CAISVDQETQYF. CDR3 DNA sequence: TGTGCCATTTCAGTGGACCAAGAGACCCAGTACTTC. Full variable domain (rest looked up from reference TRBV7-6 and TRBJ2-5): GAGVSQSPRYKVTKRGQDVALRCDPISGHVSLYWYRQALGQGPEFLTYFNYEAQQDKSGLPNDRFSAERPEGSISTLTIQRTEQRDSAMYRCAISVDQETQYFGPGTRLLVL.

This clonotype was seen only once. This chain links TRBV28 with TRBJ1-6, with no clear D. With 1 base removed from V and 8 bases from J, the gap between germline ends came to 9 bases. The CDR3 covers 14 residues. Germline V gene lookup returns CDR1 MDHEN and CDR2 SYDVKM. The CDR3 nucleotides read TGTGCCAGCAGTTTATCCCGTCGGGATTCACCCCTCCACTTT. Translation: CASSLSRRDSPLHF.

The CDR3 DNA sequence: TGTGCCATCGGACAGGACACCTTC. Protein product: CAIGQDTF. The rearrangement uses TRBV10-3 and TRBJ1-2; 7 bases align to TRBD1. This CDR3 contains 8 residues. Germline CDR1 reads ENHRY; CDR2 reads SYGVKD. Trimming removed 8 bases from V and 12 bases from J; junction bases left unmatched: 0.

The chain employs TRBV12-3 or TRBV12-4 and TRBJ2-7; no reliable D call. V was cut by 3 bases and J by 2 bases, with 11 bases left in between. This CDR3 has 14 amino acids. CDR3: CASSFLALAYEQYF. CDR3 DNA sequence: TGTGCCAGCAGTTTTCTGGCCTTAGCCTACGAGCAGTACTTC.

This chain links TRBV3-1 with TRBJ2-1, with TRBD2 matching 13 bases. This CDR3 region has 18 residues. Germline V gene data show CDR1 as LGHDT and CDR2 as YNNKEL (reference sequence). V gave up 4 bases and J gave up 4 bases; unmatched junction bases: 10. CDR3 bases: TGTGCCAGCAGCCCCCGGACTAGCGGGAGCTTAGGATACAATGAGCAGTTCTTC. This translates into CASSPRTSGSLGYNEQFF.

This clonotype has a handful of counts. The rearrangement uses TRBV30 and TRBJ1-2, with TRBD1 as a possible D gene (5 bases). CDR1 is GTSNPN and CDR2 is SVGIG in the germline V gene (reference sequence). The CDR3 covers 14 residues. V was shortened by 5 bases and J by 5 bases, with 18 bases between the two germline ends. For the CDR3, the DNA is TGTGCCTGGTTCGGGACCGAGTCGGGGTATGGCTACACCTTC. Amino acid sequence: CAWFGTESGYGYTF.

This clonotype has only a few counts. The chain couples TRBV12-3 or TRBV12-4 to TRBJ2-3, with D possibly being TRBD1 (6 bases). Deletions cut 2 bases from V and 3 bases from J, with 9 bases between. This CDR3 spans 14 amino acids. Written as DNA, the CDR3 is TGTGCCAGCAGTTTAATAGGGGGTACAGATACGCAGTATTTT. The encoded protein is CASSLIGGTDTQYF.

This chain uses TRBV20-1 with TRBJ1-2; no definite D call. Germline loops: CDR1 DFQATT, CDR2 SNEGSKA (reference sequence). The CDR3 extends over 12 amino acids. CDR3 residues: CSKRRVNYGYTF. Written as DNA, the CDR3 is TGCAGCAAAAGGAGAGTCAACTATGGCTACACCTTC.

The table lists this clonotype with a few counts. The V call is TRBV20-1, the J call TRBJ1-4, with TRBD1 matching 10 bases. The CDR3 sequence is 13 residues long. Trimming took 6 bases from V and 9 from J; bases not matched to a gene: 7. The V gene's germline CDR1 is DFQATT and CDR2 SNEGSKA (reference sequence). The CDR3 region is CSASTGGRKKLFF. DNA for the CDR3: TGCAGTGCCTCGACAGGGGGCAGGAAAAAACTGTTTTTT.

The chain combines TRBV20-1 with TRBJ2-5; 9 bases are shared with TRBD2. The DNA end favors TRBJ2-7, so the J call may be wrong. This CDR3 is 15 amino acids long. The germline gives CDR1 DFQATT, CDR2 SNEGSKA (reference sequence). The CDR3 nucleotides read TGCAGTGCTAGAGTCCCTAGCGGGATTCCCTACGAGCAGTACTTC. Residues: CSARVPSGIPYEQYF.

The rearrangement links TRBV9 to TRBJ2-7, with D possibly TRBD2 on 5 matching bases. Trimming stripped 0 bases from V and 3 bases from J, with 13 bases between. The CDR3 contains 15 residues. Germline V gene sequence: CDR1 SGDLS, CDR2 YYNGEE. The CDR3 is CASSVGGSFNYEQYF. As DNA, the CDR3 is TGTGCCAGCAGCGTAGGCGGGTCCTTTAACTACGAGCAGTACTTC.

The genes are TRBV2 and TRBJ2-1, with 7 bases lining up with TRBD2. The V gene's germline CDR1 is SNHLY and CDR2 FYNNEI. The V gene end was trimmed by 3 bases and the J gene end by 5 bases; junction bases not matched to a gene: 7. The CDR3 has 15 amino acids. CDR3 amino acids: CASSDLGLPDNEQFF. The CDR3 region has the DNA TGTGCCAGCAGTGACTTGGGACTACCAGACAATGAGCAGTTCTTC.

With respect to this clonotype: At one end, the junction sequence differs from germline, possibly due to a read error. The rearrangement uses TRBV15 and TRBJ2-7; 11 bases map to TRBD2. The CDR3 is 18 amino acids. CDR1 is LNHNV, CDR2 YYDKDF, per germline (reference sequence). The CDR3 here is CTTSREASGRTRAYEQYF. The DNA of the CDR3 is TGTACCACCAGCCGAGAGGCTAGCGGGAGGACCCGGGCCTACGAGCAGTACTTC.

This chain connects TRBV6-5 to TRBJ2-1; 11 bases are shared with TRBD2. Losses at the gene ends were 5 bases for V and 7 bases for J; bases not matched to a gene: 7. CDR1 MNHEY and CDR2 SVGAGI come from the germline V gene. This CDR3 is 15 amino acids long. Here the CDR3 reads CASSPTSGNRNEQFF. CDR3 sequence (DNA): TGTGCCAGCAGTCCGACTAGCGGGAACCGAAATGAGCAGTTCTTC.

The rearrangement joins TRBV9 to TRBJ2-5; possible D gene TRBD2, 6 bases. The CDR3 spans 17 residues. Looked up from germline, CDR1 is SGDLS and CDR2 is YYNGEE. The V and J ends lost 3 bases and 5 bases respectively, with 23 bases between them. The CDR3 DNA follows: TGTGCCAGCAGCGCTGGGTGGTCCGGGACTGATGCTGAGACCCAGTACTTC. Its protein is CASSAGWSGTDAETQYF.

The chain links TRBV27 to TRBJ1-2; D is undetermined. Trimming stripped 0 bases from V and 2 bases from J, with 10 bases between. Germline CDR1 MNHEY, CDR2 SMNVEV (reference sequence). This CDR3 has 15 amino acids. The CDR3 here is CASSLSWGMNYGYTF. CDR3 in DNA: TGTGCCAGCAGTTTATCGTGGGGTATGAACTATGGCTACACCTTC.

Written as DNA, the CDR3 is TGTGCCAGCCGCCGCGGTGAGTTGAACACTGAAGCTTTCTTT. It codes for CASRRGELNTEAFF. This chain joins TRBV6-2 or TRBV6-3 and TRBJ1-1; D call uncertain. The CDR3 runs 14 residues. Looked up from germline, CDR1 is MNHEY and CDR2 is SVGEGT. V dropped 8 bases and J dropped 0 bases, with 13 bases sitting between them.

J is TRBJ2-1 and V is TRBV28; tentative D call: TRBD2 (6 bases). V shed 1 base and J shed 2 bases, with 15 bases lying between them. Looked up from germline, CDR1 is MDHEN and CDR2 is SYDVKM. The CDR3 totals 17 residues. The CDR3 protein is CASSLFGRRSPYNEQFF. For the CDR3, the DNA is TGTGCCAGCAGTTTATTCGGGAGAAGGTCCCCCTACAATGAGCAGTTCTTC.

This chain joins TRBV9 and TRBJ1-5; TRBD1 agrees at 7 bases. The trim removed 0 bases at V and 3 bases at J, leaving 3 bases unmatched. The V gene's germline CDR1 is SGDLS and CDR2 YYNGEE. The CDR3 is made up of 15 amino acids. The CDR3: CASSVGDSANQPQHF. CDR3 in DNA: TGTGCCAGCAGCGTAGGGGACAGTGCCAATCAGCCCCAGCATTTT.

The genes are TRBV19 and TRBJ2-5, with TRBD2 as a possible D gene (5 bases). TRBJ2-7 matches the DNA end more closely, so the J call is doubtful. Germline V gene sequence: CDR1 LNHDA, CDR2 SQIVND (reference sequence). The length of the CDR3 is 13 residues. In nucleotides, the CDR3 is TGTGCCAGTAGTAGAGTCGGGGTTTCCGAGCAGTACTTC. It codes for CASSRVGVSEQYF.

The chain links TRBV29-1 to TRBJ1-4; perhaps TRBD1 as D (5 bases). V was clipped by 7 bases and J by 4 bases, with 13 bases between them. The germline gives CDR1 SQVTM, CDR2 ANQGSEA. The CDR3 is made up of 13 amino acids. Written as DNA, the CDR3 is TGCAGCGCCCGGGACCCCCTTAATGAAAAACTGTTTTTT. Amino acid sequence: CSARDPLNEKLFF. Based on the CDR3 plus reference TRBV29-1 and TRBJ1-4, the full variable domain is SAVISQKPSRDICQRGTSLTIQCQVDSQVTMMFWYRQQPGQSLTLIATANQGSEATYESGFVIDKFPISRPNLTFSTLTVSNMSPEDSSIYLCSARDPLNEKLFFGSGTQLSVL.

This chain joins TRBV20-1 and TRBJ2-1, with 12 bases fitting TRBD2. The ends lost 3 bases at V and 3 bases at J; junction bases unmatched: 3. The CDR3 length is 15 residues. CDR1 is DFQATT, CDR2 SNEGSKA, per germline (reference sequence). The CDR3 coding sequence is TGCAGTGCTAGTAAGACTAGCGGGGGCTACAATGAGCAGTTCTTC. Protein sequence: CSASKTSGGYNEQFF.

V is TRBV28 and J is TRBJ2-7; D perhaps matches TRBD2 (6 bases). CDR3 length: 16 amino acids. Per the germline V gene, CDR1 is MDHEN and CDR2 is SYDVKM. Trimming pared 4 bases from V and 7 bases from J, leaving 23 bases between. Here the CDR3 DNA reads TGTGCCAGCAGTTCGGCTAGCGAGAACGAGTCGAGTGAGCAGTACTTC. Translating gives CASSSASENESSEQYF.

CDR3 protein: CASSSRWRGTEKLFF. CDR3 DNA: TGTGCCAGCAGCTCACGGTGGAGGGGAACAGAAAAACTGTTTTTT. The chain is built from TRBV3-1 and TRBJ1-4; D might be TRBD1 (5 bases). Germline assignment: CDR1 LGHDT and CDR2 YNNKEL (reference sequence). Between the trimmed V and J ends, which lost 5 bases and 8 bases, there was a span of 18 bases. CDR3 length equals 15 residues.

This clonotype came up once. The junction shows a germline mismatch at one end, possibly a read error. The chain uses TRBV20-1 and TRBJ2-5; 9 bases are shared with TRBD2. The J call may be in error: the DNA end matches TRBJ2-7 better. CDR3 length: 13 residues. Germline V gene lookup returns CDR1 DFQATT and CDR2 SNEGSKA (reference sequence). The CDR3 loop is CSASGISSYEQYF. The DNA for the CDR3 is TGCAGCGCTAGCGGGATCAGCTCCTACGAGCAGTACTTC.

To note about this clonotype: A much larger clone differs by one base, so this may be a read error. The rearrangement links TRBV27 to TRBJ2-1, with D unresolved. Germline V lookup: CDR1 MNHEY, CDR2 SMNVEV (reference sequence). The CDR3 sequence is 14 residues long. CDR3 protein: CASSLSGPYNERFF. The DNA for the CDR3 is TGTGCCAGCTCCCTGTCGGGTCCTTACAATGAGCGGTTCTTC.

The V call is TRBV9, the J call TRBJ2-1, with 9 nucleotides matching TRBD2. CDR1 is SGDLS, CDR2 YYNGEE, per germline. V was pared by 3 bases and J by 7 bases, with 5 bases of the junction left unmatched. This CDR3 contains 14 residues. The CDR3 protein is CASSAAGGINEQFF. CDR3 DNA sequence: TGTGCCAGCAGCGCCGCGGGGGGGATTAATGAGCAGTTCTTC.

The rearrangement links TRBV18 to TRBJ1-2; no reliable D call. Trimming removed 0 bases from V and 8 bases from J, with 7 bases in between. Germline lookup yields CDR1 KGHSH and CDR2 LQKENI. The CDR3 is 12 residues long. In nucleotides, the CDR3 is TGTGCCAGCTCACCACCGACTCGGGGCTACACCTTC. It translates to CASSPPTRGYTF. The variable domain in full, completed from reference TRBV18 and TRBJ1-2, reads NAGVMQNPRHLVRRRGQEARLRCSPMKGHSHVYWYRQLPEEGLKFMVYLQKENIIDESGMPKERFSAEFPKEGPSILRIQQVVRGDSAAYFCASSPPTRGYTFGSGTRLTVV.

The rearrangement joins TRBV7-9 to TRBJ2-1; 10 bases fit TRBD2. This CDR3 region has 13 residues. Trimming cost V 7 bases and J 8 bases; bases outside gene matches: 5. The germline gives CDR1 SEHNR, CDR2 FQNEAQ (reference sequence). The CDR3 sequence is CASIQREGDEQFF. As DNA, the CDR3 is TGTGCCAGCATCCAGCGGGAGGGGGATGAGCAGTTCTTC.

This clonotype has only one observation. The chain couples TRBV13 to TRBJ1-4; D perhaps matches TRBD1 (5 bases). V gave up 3 bases and J gave up 10 bases, with 12 bases separating them. The CDR3 loop spans 13 amino acids. Germline CDR1 PRHDT, CDR2 FYEKMQ (reference sequence). This CDR3 is CASSFQGVGKLFF. For the CDR3, the DNA is TGTGCCAGCAGCTTCCAAGGGGTAGGAAAACTGTTTTTT.

The chain links TRBV24-1 to TRBJ1-2; TRBD1 is a possible D gene (5 bases). Looked up from germline, CDR1 is KGHDR and CDR2 is SFDVKD. This CDR3 has 13 residues. Trimming removed 4 bases from V and 8 bases from J, with 13 bases in between. CDR3: CATSDYDSRGYTF. DNA of the CDR3: TGTGCCACCAGTGACTACGACAGTCGGGGCTACACCTTC.